This T cell receptor (beta chain) was found in a study of T cell responses to AZD1222 COVID-19 vaccine. Background on the study: Researchers grouped second doses given at about 4 or about 12 weeks into one pool. Broader study findings: Along spike, vaccine-associated CD4 TCRs were found throughout, with dominance at 160-218 and 743-854. Females outnumbered males among donors, who were mostly white British; clonal diversity was possibly underestimated.

A remark on this clone: Its antigen is as yet unknown.

V dropped 6 bases and J dropped 0; count of bases not matched to a gene: 4. Looked up from germline, CDR1 is MNHNS and CDR2 is SASEGT. There are 15 residues in the CDR3. Profiling relied on immunoSEQ multiplex PCR, and the TCRdb table lists in-frame clones only, not all of them. This table has more than 90,000 clones, less than 95% appearing once. The specimen was peripheral blood, collected on day 0 of AZD1222 vaccination. The rearrangement uses TRBV6-1 and TRBJ2-2; 7 bases line up with TRBD1. This TCR derives from an adult in good health. The CDR3 protein is CASSKDRSNTGELFF. CDR3 bases: TGTGCCAGCAGCAAGGACAGGTCGAACACCGGGGAGCTGTTTTTT.